The 19 T cell receptor beta chains below were found in one sample sequenced in a study of blood T cells in healthy people across ages. With a J-beta primer mix and a sample-barcoded 5' primer, a second PCR ran 7 to 11 cycles. Via MiXCR, TCRdb re-called the 5' RACE reads, giving one row per CDR3 protein. The data contain roughly 730,000 distinct CDR3 sequences, roughly three fifths of them singletons. Specimen: blood. The receptors derive from a middle-aged man in good health.

As for this clonotype: A much larger clonotype is one base distant, so this may be a read error. The chain combines TRBV14 with TRBJ2-1; 11 bases agree with TRBD2. The germline V gene encodes CDR1 SGHDN and CDR2 FVKESK. The CDR3 is made up of 15 amino acids. Here the CDR3 DNA reads TGTGCCAGCAGCCCGCTAGCGGGAGGCCCCGGTGAGCAGTTATTC. This translates into CASSPLAGGPGEQLF.

The DNA of the CDR3 is TGTGCCAGCGACGGACCCGCAAGTGGGACCCAGTACTTC. Translation: CASDGPASGTQYF. The chain couples TRBV25-1 to TRBJ2-5; no firm D call. CDR3 length equals 13 residues. CDR1 is MGHDK and CDR2 is SYGVNS in the germline V gene. V lost 8 bases and J lost 7, with 17 bases in between. Full variable domain (rest looked up from reference TRBV25-1 and TRBJ2-5): EADIYQTPRYLVIGTGKKITLECSQTMGHDKMYWYQQDPGMELHLIHYSYGVNSTEKGDLSSESTVSRIRTEHFPLTLESARPSHTSQYLCASDGPASGTQYFGPGTRLLVL.

Concerning this clonotype: The junction shows a germline mismatch at one end, possibly a read error. The V gene is TRBV28, the J gene TRBJ2-7; 7 nucleotides line up with TRBD1. The CDR3 contains 13 residues. CDR1 is MDHEN and CDR2 is SYDVKM in the germline V gene. The chain's CDR3 is CASSSGQPYEQYF. The DNA of the CDR3 is TGCGCCAGCAGCTCGGGACAGCCCTACGAGCAGTACTTC. Full variable domain (rest looked up from reference TRBV28 and TRBJ2-7): DVKVTQSSRYLVKRTGEKVFLECVQDMDHENMFWYRQDPGLGLRLIYFSYDVKMKEKGDIPEGYSVSREKKERFSLILESASTNQTSMYLCASSSGQPYEQYFGPGTRLTVT.

This clonotype has a handful of counts. The chain is built from TRBV6-5 and TRBJ1-1; D possibly corresponds to TRBD1 (5 bases). The V and J ends lost 0 bases and 1 base respectively, with 9 bases between them. The germline V gene has CDR1 MNHEY and CDR2 SVGAGI. The CDR3 has 15 residues. CDR3 in DNA: TGTGCCAGCAGTTACTCGGGACGGGGGAACACTGAAGCTTTCTTT. Translation gives CASSYSGRGNTEAFF.

This chain uses TRBV12-3 or TRBV12-4 with TRBJ1-6; perhaps TRBD1 as D (6 bases). Deletions cut 3 bases from V and 6 bases from J, with 9 bases between. The CDR3 spans 14 residues. CDR3 in amino acids: CASSFEGGNSPLHF. CDR3 DNA sequence: TGTGCCAGCAGTTTTGAGGGGGGTAATTCACCCCTCCACTTT.

The chain uses TRBV10-3 and TRBJ2-7; tentatively, D is TRBD2 (6 bases). V was shortened by 4 bases and J by 3 bases, with 13 bases between the two germline ends. Germline V CDR1 and CDR2: ENHRY, SYGVKD. This CDR3 has 14 amino acids. CDR3 DNA: TGTGCCATCAGTGGAGGGCGGGGAAGCTACGAGCAGTACTTC. This translates into CAISGGRGSYEQYF.

The chain has TRBV7-9 and TRBJ2-1; 13 bases line up with TRBD2. The J segment lost 0 bases and the V segment lost 5 bases, leaving 10 bases of the junction unmatched. Germline CDR1 and CDR2: SEHNR and FQNEAQ (reference sequence). There are 19 residues in the CDR3. In nucleotides, the CDR3 is TGTGCCAGCAGCAGAACTAGCGGGGGGGCCAAAATCTCCTACAATGAGCAGTTCTTC. Translation gives CASSRTSGGAKISYNEQFF.

In this sample, this clonotype turned up a few times. V usage is TRBV12-3 or TRBV12-4 and J usage is TRBJ2-7, with 11 bases aligning to TRBD2. The junction had 7 bases not matched to a gene; V was cut back by 5 bases and J by 4 bases. The CDR3 consists of 15 residues. In nucleotides, the CDR3 is TGTGCCAGCAGTCCGGGACTAGCGGAGTTATACGAGCAGTACTTC. Amino acid sequence: CASSPGLAELYEQYF.

Here the CDR3 reads CSVVSKGSESLRGYTF. The CDR3 region has the DNA TGCAGCGTTGTTTCGAAGGGCAGCGAATCCCTCAGGGGCTACACCTTC. This chain connects TRBV29-1 to TRBJ1-2, with D unclear. Germline V gene sequence: CDR1 SQVTM, CDR2 ANQGSEA. The germline V and J ends were trimmed by 4 bases and 8 bases, with 26 bases remaining between them. The CDR3 is 16 residues long.

The chain employs TRBV7-9 and TRBJ1-2; D perhaps matches TRBD1 (5 bases). Trimming cost V 5 bases and J 4 bases, with 17 bases left between them. This CDR3 comprises 15 residues. The germline CDR1 and CDR2 sequences are SEHNR and FQNEAQ (reference sequence). The CDR3 DNA follows: TGTGCCAGCAGCCAAATGGGGGGTCCAGGCTATGGCTACACCTTC. It codes for CASSQMGGPGYGYTF. Using reference TRBV7-9 and TRBJ1-2 for the parts outside the CDR3, the full variable domain is DTGVSQNPRHKITKRGQNVTFRCDPISEHNRLYWYRQTLGQGPEFLTYFQNEAQLEKSRLLSDRFSAERPKGSFSTLEIQRTEQGDSAMYLCASSQMGGPGYGYTFGSGTRLTVV.

V gene TRBV25-1 combines with J gene TRBJ1-6; D uncertain. With 1 base removed from V and 6 bases from J, the gap between germline ends came to 13 bases. Germline V gives CDR1 MGHDK, CDR2 SYGVNS. There are 16 residues in the CDR3. The chain's CDR3 is CASSEFGGSGNSPLHF. DNA for the CDR3: TGTGCCAGCAGTGAATTTGGAGGGTCGGGTAATTCACCCCTCCACTTT. Looking up the rest from reference TRBV25-1 and TRBJ1-6 gives the full variable domain: EADIYQTPRYLVIGTGKKITLECSQTMGHDKMYWYQQDPGMELHLIHYSYGVNSTEKGDLSSESTVSRIRTEHFPLTLESARPSHTSQYLCASSEFGGSGNSPLHFGNGTRLTVT.

This clonotype was found a few times. The chain combines TRBV24-1 with TRBJ2-5; 7 bases match TRBD2. There are 14 residues in the CDR3. V dropped 12 bases and J dropped 2; count of bases not matched to a gene: 11. Per germline, CDR1 KGHDR and CDR2 SFDVKD. The DNA for the CDR3 is TGTGCCTCGAAGGGAGCGGGGATTCAAGAGACCCAGTACTTC. Amino acid sequence: CASKGAGIQETQYF.

The V gene is TRBV5-5, the J gene TRBJ2-1; D could derive from TRBD1 or TRBD2 (6 bases each). The J call is in doubt because the DNA end fits TRBJ2-7 better. CDR1 is SGHKS, CDR2 YYEKEE, per germline (reference sequence). The CDR3 sequence is 15 residues long. CDR3 DNA sequence: TGTGCCAGCAGTTCTCCCGGGGGCAGTCTCTACGAGCAGTACTTC. It encodes CASSSPGGSLYEQYF.

This clonotype has ten or more counts. The chain uses TRBV9 and TRBJ2-1, with D possibly matching TRBD1 (6 bases). The V gene's germline CDR1 is SGDLS and CDR2 YYNGEE. This CDR3 region has 14 residues. The germline V and J ends were trimmed by 2 bases and 4 bases, with 10 bases remaining between them. The CDR3 bases are TGTGCCAGCAGCGTTGAAGACAGGTACAATGAGCAGTTCTTC. It codes for CASSVEDRYNEQFF.

A few counts support this clonotype. The J gene is TRBJ2-3, the V gene TRBV12-3 or TRBV12-4; 8 bases fit TRBD2. V gave up 7 bases and J gave up 2 bases; unmatched junction bases: 8. This CDR3 spans 15 amino acids. The CDR3 protein is CASTSLADITDTQYF. CDR3 bases: TGTGCCAGCACCTCACTAGCGGACATCACAGATACGCAGTATTTT.

The rearrangement joins TRBV27 to TRBJ2-6; D is unclear. The CDR3 consists of 12 residues. The V and J ends lost 4 bases and 12 bases respectively, with 10 bases between them. Germline lookup yields CDR1 MNHEY and CDR2 SMNVEV (reference sequence). CDR3 DNA: TGTGCCAGCAGTTCCCTACAAGGCGTCCTGACTTTC. Translating gives CASSSLQGVLTF.

In its sample, this clonotype was seen a few times. The chain combines TRBV6-2 or TRBV6-3 with TRBJ2-7; D possibly corresponds to TRBD2 (6 bases). CDR3 length: 15 amino acids. V shed 0 bases and J shed 3 bases, with 12 bases lying between them. Looked up from germline, CDR1 is MNHEY and CDR2 is SVGEGT. The chain's CDR3 is CASSYSSTGSYEQYF. The DNA for the CDR3 is TGTGCCAGCAGTTACTCGAGTACCGGGAGCTACGAGCAGTACTTC.

The chain is built from TRBV4-1 and TRBJ1-2; the D gene is possibly TRBD1 (6 bases). Trimming took 2 bases from V and 0 from J, leaving 34 bases between them. This CDR3 region has 23 residues. Per the germline V gene, CDR1 is MGHRA and CDR2 is YSYEKL. The CDR3 loop is CASSQFVGFEEWGPVLANYGYTF. The CDR3 DNA sequence: TGCGCCAGCAGCCAATTCGTGGGTTTTGAGGAGTGGGGGCCCGTCCTAGCTAACTATGGCTACACCTTC.

The chain couples TRBV28 to TRBJ2-3; maybe TRBD1 (6 bases). In germline, CDR1 is MDHEN, CDR2 SYDVKM. Trimming cost V 7 bases and J 4 bases, with 21 bases left between them. The CDR3 spans 16 residues. The CDR3 protein is CASTDGGQWVADTQYF. CDR3 bases: TGTGCCAGCACCGACGGTGGACAGTGGGTTGCAGATACGCAGTATTTT.